The clone carrying this TCR beta chain was picked up many times. Its antigen remains unidentified. From the reads, TCRdb called clonotypes with MiXCR, one entry per CDR3 protein. In the table there are approximately 260,000 distinct CDR3 sequences, less than 25% of which are singletons. This sample is drawn from a study of T cell repertoires in cytomegalovirus infection. On the study more broadly: Matching HLA type and CMV infection were both indicated by public TCR beta signatures.

Germline CDR1 and CDR2: SGHAT and FQNNGV. The CDR3 runs 13 residues. Trimming removed 1 base at V and 6 bases at J, with 4 bases between. Broader study findings: Clonotype analysis showed dominance of the ex vivo response by HLA-C-restricted CMV-specific TCR beta clonotypes.

Sequencing was performed on cultured PBMCs, taken from culture after CMV antigen stimulation. This receptor was taken from a human donor in good health (CMV status not recorded). Some clones in this sample may be carry-over from other donors' samples. The chain combines TRBV11-2 with TRBJ2-6; no definite D call. The CDR3 nucleotides are TGTGCCAGCAGCTTAGGCGTGGCCAACGTCCTGACTTTC. It translates to CASSLGVANVLTF.